This T cell receptor (beta chain) was profiled in a study of shared clonotypes between healthy human individuals. Turning to the study itself: The plates for each donor numbered three CD4 naive, three CD4 memory, two CD8 naive and one CD8 memory.

Remarks on this clone: Its antigen is unidentified.

Naive CD8 cells comprised CD45RO-negative, CCR7-positively selected cells, excluding terminally differentiated effector memory CD45RA+ cells. The donor population consisted of healthy HIV-negative adults with no recent acute infections or vaccinations. Every donor was a Caucasian adult from Nashville, Tennessee. Study-wide findings and caveats: A handful of donors had 4% to 5% of their naive CD4 clonotypes in common.

Libraries were prepared by immunoSEQ multiplex PCR; TCRdb keeps only in-frame clonotypes and omits some of them. The table includes roughly 2 million clones, about 94% detected once. The V segment lost 9 bases and the J segment 0 bases; nucleotides outside the gene matches: 5. The CDR3 loop spans 14 amino acids. Germline V gives CDR1 SEHNR, CDR2 FQNEAQ (reference sequence). The sample taken for sequencing was naive CD8+ T cells sorted from blood. The source is a man between 18 and 35 years old in good health. The chain carries TRBV7-9 and TRBJ2-5, with 9 bases matching TRBD2. The CDR3 loop is CASGTSSHQETQYF. The CDR3 nucleotides are TGTGCCAGTGGGACTAGCAGCCACCAAGAGACCCAGTACTTC.